This T cell receptor beta chain was identified in a study of technical replicates of blood from a handful of donors. The V gene lost 10 bases and the J gene lost 6 bases, with 24 bases spanning the gap. The CDR3 has 15 amino acids. Germline V lookup: CDR1 LNHDA, CDR2 SQIVND (reference sequence). The table came from immunoSEQ multiplex PCR; TCRdb's copy has only in-frame clones and leaves some out. The table has 62,000 or so clones, 85% to 90% seen once. The rearrangement joins TRBV19 to TRBJ1-2, with D maybe TRBD1 (6 bases). This receptor was identified in a human donor in good health. Some clones in this sample may be carry-over from other donors' samples. The material sequenced was PBMCs. The CDR3 DNA reads as TGTGCCACAACAAGGGGGGGCCCTCTTGCGGATGGCTACACCTTC. It encodes CATTRGGPLADGYTF.